Sequencing of this T cell receptor (beta chain) was carried out in a study of siplizumab effects on memory and regulatory T cells. Libraries were prepared by immunoSEQ multiplex PCR; TCRdb keeps only in-frame clonotypes and omits some of them. The sample has roughly 56,000 clones, more than 80% seen once. The CDR3 spans 14 residues. The V gene end was trimmed by 6 bases and the J gene end by 0 bases; junction bases not matched to a gene: 5. Germline V gives CDR1 SNHLY, CDR2 FYNNEI. As regards this clone: What it binds is not known.

Study-level points and caveats: Greater diversity than memory cells seemed evident in naive T cells, which also appeared to be major alloresponse contributors. Researchers could not give a naive or memory phenotype to roughly 80-96% of proliferating CD4+ or CD8+ clones. Siplizumab, the agent tested, significantly reduced alloreactive sequences traceable to unstimulated CD4+ memory cells. Suppressive function of proliferating Tregs from siplizumab cultures was not confirmed.

This TCR derives from a human donor in good health. Sequencing was carried out using CD8+ T cells sorted from blood. The chain combines TRBV2 with TRBJ2-7; 7 bases agree with TRBD1. CDR3 loop: CASRQQGLSYEQYF. In DNA form, the CDR3 reads TGTGCCAGCAGGCAACAGGGGCTCTCCTACGAGCAGTACTTC.